Shown below are 9 T cell receptor beta chains from a single sample sequenced in a study of T cells in Graves' hyperthyroidism and ophthalmopathy. From RNA transcripts, TCR beta CDR3 regions were amplified. Carried out on the TCR CDR3, a first-round RT-PCR used the HTBI primer set. TCRdb called the multiplex PCR reads again in MiXCR, with one record for every CDR3 protein. Among fewer than 550,000 distinct CDR3 sequences, 15% to 18% were seen once, and the ten largest hold around an eighth. Sequencing used blood. These receptors were collected from a woman between 18 and 29 years old with Graves' hyperthyroidism.

This clonotype has just a few counts. The V gene is TRBV24-1, the J gene TRBJ2-3, with D perhaps TRBD2 (5 bases). V lost 2 bases and J 0 bases, leaving 11 bases between the germline ends. The CDR3 runs to 16 residues. Germline values: CDR1 KGHDR, CDR2 SFDVKD. CDR3 in DNA: TGTGCCACCAGTGATTCGGTCGGGATTAGCACAGATACGCAGTATTTT. Translation: CATSDSVGISTDTQYF.

This sequence joins TRBV5-4 and TRBJ2-7, with D perhaps matching TRBD2 (5 bases). This CDR3 has 14 amino acids. V was pared by 5 bases and J by 0 bases, with 12 bases between. Germline V gene sequence: CDR1 SGHNT, CDR2 YYREEE (reference sequence). CDR3 DNA sequence: TGTGCCAGCAGGGCTTCTAGCAACTCCTACGAGCAGTACTTC. Translation: CASRASSNSYEQYF.

This clonotype was counted only a few times. The chain joins TRBV19 to TRBJ1-1; D is ambiguous. The CDR3 has 11 residues. Germline CDR1 reads LNHDA; CDR2 reads SQIVND (reference sequence). Trimming cost V 6 bases and J 8 bases, with 10 bases left between them. CDR3 nucleotide sequence: TGTGCCAGTAGATCCGAGTCCGAAGCTTTCTTT. Amino acids: CASRSESEAFF.

The rearrangement links TRBV7-6 to TRBJ2-2, with D perhaps TRBD2 (5 bases). The CDR3 consists of 18 residues. The germline V and J ends were trimmed by 1 base and 0 bases, with 15 bases remaining between them. Germline CDR1 and CDR2: SGHVS and FNYEAQ. The CDR3 DNA reads as TGTGCCAGCAGCTTAGTGGTGGAAGCGGCAACGAACACCGGGGAGCTGTTTTTT. This encodes CASSLVVEAATNTGELFF.

This clonotype was seen ten or more times. This chain uses TRBV6-2 or TRBV6-3 with TRBJ2-1, with 12 nucleotides matching TRBD1. With 7 bases clipped from V and 5 bases from J, the junction kept 18 bases outside the gene matches. The CDR3 covers 19 residues. In germline, CDR1 is MNHEY, CDR2 SVGEGT. In DNA form, the CDR3 reads TGTGCCAGCACTTCAGGGACAGGGGGCTTGACCATTAAGGACAATGAGCAGTTCTTC. This codes for CASTSGTGGLTIKDNEQFF.

This clonotype was observed a few times. The rearrangement links TRBV19 to TRBJ2-4; D is perhaps TRBD1 (5 bases). The CDR3 runs to 15 residues. Trimming shortened V by 2 bases and J by 3 bases, and 11 bases separated the two germline ends. Germline loops: CDR1 LNHDA, CDR2 SQIVND (reference sequence). CDR3 region: CASSIFVQGKNIQYF. CDR3 DNA: TGTGCCAGTAGTATATTCGTGCAGGGCAAAAACATTCAGTACTTC.

The J gene is TRBJ2-1, the V gene TRBV7-9; D is possibly TRBD1 or TRBD2 (6 bases each). This CDR3 is 15 amino acids long. Between the trimmed V and J ends, which lost 5 bases and 7 bases, there was a span of 18 bases. Germline V gene lookup returns CDR1 SEHNR and CDR2 FQNEAQ (reference sequence). CDR3 sequence (DNA): TGTGCCAGCAGCCCGGGGGCCGTGGGTCAGAATGAGCAGTTCTTC. Translated: CASSPGAVGQNEQFF.

This clonotype has just a few counts. A much larger clone differs by one base, so this may be a read error. The chain recombines TRBV28 with TRBJ2-1; D may be TRBD2 (5 bases). V was trimmed by 6 bases and J by 8 bases, leaving 11 bases between them. The germline V gene has CDR1 MDHEN and CDR2 SYDVKM. The CDR3 is 12 residues long. CDR3 sequence: CASSLLSDEQFF. For the CDR3, the DNA is TGTGCCAGCAGCCTACTTAGCGATGAGCAGTTCTTC.

This rearrangement joins TRBV4-2 to TRBJ2-7, with 13 bases fitting TRBD2. Germline V CDR1 and CDR2: LGHNA, YNFKEQ. V lost 2 bases and J lost 9; bases outside the gene matches: 7. The CDR3 runs 15 residues. CDR3 sequence reads: CASSQKGLAGFGQYF. The CDR3 coding sequence is TGTGCCAGCAGCCAAAAGGGACTAGCGGGGTTCGGGCAGTACTTC.